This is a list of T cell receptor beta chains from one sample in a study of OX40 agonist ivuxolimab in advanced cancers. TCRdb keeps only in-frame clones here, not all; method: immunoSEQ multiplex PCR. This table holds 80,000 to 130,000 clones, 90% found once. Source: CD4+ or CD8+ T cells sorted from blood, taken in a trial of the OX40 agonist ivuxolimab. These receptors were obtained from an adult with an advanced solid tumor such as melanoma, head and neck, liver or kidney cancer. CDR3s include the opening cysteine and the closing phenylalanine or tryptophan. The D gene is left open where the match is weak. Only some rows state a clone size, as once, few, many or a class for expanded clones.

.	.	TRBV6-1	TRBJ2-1	TGTGCCAGCAGTTTAGGGGTCCTTAGCTATGAGCAGTTCTTC	CASSLGVLSYEQFF
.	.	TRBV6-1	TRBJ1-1	TGTGCCAGCAGTGAGTGGAATATGAACACTGAAGCTTTCTTT	CASSEWNMNTEAFF
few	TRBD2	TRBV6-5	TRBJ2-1	TGTGCCAGCAGTCGTGGGGACTACATTGGTGAGCAGTTCTTC	CASSRGDYIGEQFF
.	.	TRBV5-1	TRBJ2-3	TGCGCCAGCAGCCTAGGACACCATAGCACAGATACGCAGTATTTT	CASSLGHHSTDTQYF
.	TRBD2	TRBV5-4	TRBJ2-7	TGTGCCAGCAGCTTGGTCGTAGCGGGAGGGCTCGAGCAGTACTTC	CASSLVVAGGLEQYF
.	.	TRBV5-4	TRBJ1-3	TGTGCCAGCAGCCCCGGGACCGCCTTTGGAAACACCATATATTTT	CASSPGTAFGNTIYF
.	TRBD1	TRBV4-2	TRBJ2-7	TGTGCCAGCAGCCTTCGGACAGGGGGCGGCTACGAGCAGTACTTC	CASSLRTGGGYEQYF
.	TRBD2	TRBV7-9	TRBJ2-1	TGTGCCAGCAGCTTACTAGCGGGAGTTGGCAATGAGCAGTTCTTC	CASSLLAGVGNEQFF
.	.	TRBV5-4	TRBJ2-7	TGTGCCAGCAGCTCAGGGACTCACACATACGAGCAGTACTTC	CASSSGTHTYEQYF
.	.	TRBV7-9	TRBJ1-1	TGTGCCAGCAGCTTAGTGGCACCGAACACTGAAGCTTTCTTT	CASSLVAPNTEAFF
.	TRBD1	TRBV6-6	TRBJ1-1	TGTGCCAGCAGCCTAACGGACAGGGCATACACTGAAGCTTTCTTT	CASSLTDRAYTEAFF
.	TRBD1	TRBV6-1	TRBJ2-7	TGTGCCAGCAGTGAAGGACGCGAACAATGGGACAGATTAGCCTACGAGCAGTACTTC	CASSEGREQWDRLAYEQYF
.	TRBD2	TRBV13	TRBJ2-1	TGTGCCAGCACCCACCTCGGGGGGGATTCCTACAATGAGCAGTTCTTC	CASTHLGGDSYNEQFF
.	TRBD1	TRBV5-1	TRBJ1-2	TGCGCCAGCAGCCCGGGGACAGGCTATGGCTACACCTTC	CASSPGTGYGYTF
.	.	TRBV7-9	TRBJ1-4	TGTGCCAGCAGCCGCGACAGTGGCGCCGGAGAAAAACTGTTTTTT	CASSRDSGAGEKLFF
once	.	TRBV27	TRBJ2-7	TGTGCCAGCGGCTTGGGGACAAGTCGATACGAGCAGTACTTC	CASGLGTSRYEQYF
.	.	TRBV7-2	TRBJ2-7	TGTGCCAGCAGCGGACTAAGCGGTTCCTCCTACGAGCAGTACTTC	CASSGLSGSSYEQYF
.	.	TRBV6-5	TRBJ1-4	TGTGCCAGCAGTCCAGAAAGGGGGTCTAATGAAAAACTGTTTTTT	CASSPERGSNEKLFF
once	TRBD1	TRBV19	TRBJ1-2	TGTGCCAGTAGTGACGACAGGGGTGGATATGGCTACACCTTC	CASSDDRGGYGYTF
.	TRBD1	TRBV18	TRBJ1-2	TGTGCCAGCTCACCGACAGGGACTGACTATGGCTACACCTTC	CASSPTGTDYGYTF
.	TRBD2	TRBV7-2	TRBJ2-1	TGTGCCAGCAGCTTAAATTCACTAGCGGGAAGTGGTTACAATGAGCAGTTCTTC	CASSLNSLAGSGYNEQFF
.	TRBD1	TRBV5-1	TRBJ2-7	TGCGCCAGCAGCTTACAGGGGGCTCTAGGCTACGAGCAGTACTTC	CASSLQGALGYEQYF
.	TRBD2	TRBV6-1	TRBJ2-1	TGTGCCAGCAGTGAAAATAGCGGGAGGCGGTATGAGCAGTTCTTC	CASSENSGRRYEQFF
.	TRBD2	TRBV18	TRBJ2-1	TGTGCCAGCTCACCCCTTTTGATAGCGGGAGCGCATGAGCAGTTCTTC	CASSPLLIAGAHEQFF
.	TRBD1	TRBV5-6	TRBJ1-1	TGTGCCAGCAGCCTGAGACAGGGGAACACTGAAGCTTTCTTT	CASSLRQGNTEAFF
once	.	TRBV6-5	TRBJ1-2	TGTGCCAGCAGTTACGATTTTCGGACAGACCTCACCTTC	CASSYDFRTDLTF
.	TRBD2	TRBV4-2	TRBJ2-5	TGTGCCAGCAGCCAAGCGGGGCGGGAGGGGGAGACCCAGTACTTC	CASSQAGREGETQYF
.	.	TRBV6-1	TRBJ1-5	TGTGCCAGCACGGTGGAAGAAAATCAGCCCCAGCATTTT	CASTVEENQPQHF
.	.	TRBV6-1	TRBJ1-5	TGTGCCAGCAGTATTACAGCTTATAGCAATCAGCCCCAGCATTTT	CASSITAYSNQPQHF
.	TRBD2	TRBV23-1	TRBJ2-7	TGCGCCAGCAGTCAAGCCTCGCATCAGGGACTAGCGGGAGTTGCCGAGCAGTACTTC	CASSQASHQGLAGVAEQYF
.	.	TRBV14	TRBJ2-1	TGTGCCAGCAGCCAAGATCTCTCAGGGGCCCATGAGCAGTTCTTC	CASSQDLSGAHEQFF
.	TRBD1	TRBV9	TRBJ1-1	TGTGCCAGCAGCACAAGACAGGGGGTGGACACTGAAGCTTTCTTT	CASSTRQGVDTEAFF
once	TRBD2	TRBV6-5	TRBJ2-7	TGTGCCAGCAGACCTAGCGGGAGGGTTTACGAGCAGTACTTC	CASRPSGRVYEQYF
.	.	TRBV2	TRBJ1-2	TGTGCCAGCAGTTTAACAGGGCTCCACTATGGCTACACCTTC	CASSLTGLHYGYTF
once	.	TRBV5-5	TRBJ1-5	TGTGCCAGCAGCTTGCAGGGGTTGAGCAATCAGCCCCAGCATTTT	CASSLQGLSNQPQHF
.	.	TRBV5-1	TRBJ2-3	TGCGCCAGCAGCTTGGTGACAGGCAGCACAGATACGCAGTATTTT	CASSLVTGSTDTQYF
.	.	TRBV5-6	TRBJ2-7	TGTGCCAGCAGCTCCCGACAGGGACTCTACGAGCAGTACTTC	CASSSRQGLYEQYF
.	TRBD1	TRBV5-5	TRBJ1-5	TGTGCCAGCAGCTTGGCCGGGACAGTCAATCAGCCCCAGCATTTT	CASSLAGTVNQPQHF
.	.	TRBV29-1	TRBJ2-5	TGCAGCGTTGCTTACCTACTGGGTACTAGCATAGAGACCCAGTACTTC	CSVAYLLGTSIETQYF
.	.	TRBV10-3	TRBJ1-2	TGTGCCATCAGTGAGCAGGCTTCTAACTATGGCTACACCTTC	CAISEQASNYGYTF
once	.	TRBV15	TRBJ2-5	TGTGCCACCAGCAGAGCTGTCGGCGGCCCCGAAGAGACCCAGTACTTC	CATSRAVGGPEETQYF
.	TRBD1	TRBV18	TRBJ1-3	TGTGCCAGCTCACCAGGACAGGTTCGAGGAAACACCATATATTTT	CASSPGQVRGNTIYF
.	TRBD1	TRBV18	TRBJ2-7	TGTGCCAGCTCACCTCCGGGACAGGGACTCTCCGAGCAGTACTTC	CASSPPGQGLSEQYF
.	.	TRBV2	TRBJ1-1	TGTGCCAGCAGTGAACGGGGGGAGCGCACTGAAGCTTTCTTT	CASSERGERTEAFF
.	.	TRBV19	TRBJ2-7	TGTGCCAGCAAGGACCGTGCGACCTACGAGCAGTACTTC	CASKDRATYEQYF
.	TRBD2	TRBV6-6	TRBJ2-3	TGTGCCAGCAGAGCGGGAGTCCCCTCTAGCACAGATACGCAGTATTTT	CASRAGVPSSTDTQYF
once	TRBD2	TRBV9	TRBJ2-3	TGTGCCAGCAGCGCCGGGACTAGCGGCACAGATACGCAGTATTTT	CASSAGTSGTDTQYF
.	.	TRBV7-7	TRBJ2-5	TGTGCCAGCAGCCGAACAGGGATGGGAGAGACCCAGTACTTC	CASSRTGMGETQYF
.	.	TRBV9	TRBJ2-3	TGTGCCAGCAGCGCGACCCCGACGGGTACGGATACGCAGTATTTT	CASSATPTGTDTQYF